The entry below describes one T cell receptor (beta chain). These donors counted as nominally healthy when sampled, but unrecorded immune exposures were likely. In the PCR, 60 Vbeta and 13 Jbeta primers were used. Some clones are missing from TCRdb's copy, which holds only in-frame ones; the method was immunoSEQ multiplex PCR. The repertoire holds 75,000 to 90,000 clones, with 63% as singletons. This record belongs to a study of cytomegalovirus exposure and HLA in healthy donors. Study details: Researchers found that less than 90% of 350 to 500 genotyped donors fell within the Caucasian-associated ancestry cluster.

Germline V CDR1 and CDR2: MDHEN, SYDVKM. V lost 5 bases to trimming and J lost 4 bases; unmatched junction nucleotides: 13. The CDR3 length is 17 residues. This chain uses TRBV28 with TRBJ2-2; 7 bases match TRBD1. The receptor comes from a woman aged 40 to 50 in good health and CMV-seropositive. The specimen was PBMCs. The DNA for the CDR3 is TGTGCCAGCAGTCCCCCAAGCCGACAGGGCCCCACCGGGGAGCTGTTTTTT. Encoded protein: CASSPPSRQGPTGELFF.